The rows below give T cell receptor beta chains drawn from one sample of a study of vaccination effects on CD4 cells after COVID-19. Sequenced by immunoSEQ multiplex PCR; TCRdb stores in-frame clones only, minus some. Among about 71,000 clones listed, 65% to 85% were seen once. Antigens for these TCRs are unknown. The sequenced sample was CD4+ T cells from PBMCs cultured with HCoV-OC43 spike peptides, obtained before COVID-19 vaccination. Every receptor here comes from a human donor who received a COVID-19 vaccine. CDR3s include the opening cysteine and the closing phenylalanine or tryptophan. A D gene is named only where the DNA matches it firmly. Clone size is shown for a subset of rows, as once, few, many or a class of expanded clone.

v_call	clone_size	d_call	j_call	cdr3_aa	cdr3_nt
TRBV7-3	.	.	TRBJ2-1	CASSPRGESYNEQFF	TGTGCCAGCAGCCCGAGGGGGGAGTCCTACAATGAGCAGTTCTTC
TRBV5-1	.	.	TRBJ2-3	CASSPPSTDTQYF	TGCGCCAGCAGTCCCCCCAGCACAGATACGCAGTATTTT
TRBV5-4	.	TRBD2	TRBJ2-3	CASSLSGTSSDTQYF	TGTGCCAGCAGCTTATCCGGGACTAGTTCAGATACGCAGTATTTT
TRBV28	.	TRBD1	TRBJ2-3	CASSSGGNTDTQYF	TGTGCCAGCTCCTCAGGGGGCAACACAGATACGCAGTATTTT
TRBV6-6	.	TRBD1	TRBJ1-4	CASTFSGTGDEKLFF	TGTGCCAGCACCTTTAGCGGGACAGGGGATGAAAAACTGTTTTTT
TRBV20-1	.	.	TRBJ2-3	CSASQGASAIQGNTQYF	TGCAGTGCTAGTCAAGGGGCCAGCGCTATACAGGGAAATACGCAGTATTTT
TRBV18	.	.	TRBJ1-4	CASSPLAAGAANEKLFF	TGTGCCAGCTCACCATTGGCAGCTGGGGCGGCTAATGAAAAACTGTTTTTT
TRBV7-2	.	.	TRBJ2-2	CASSIMRGTGELFF	TGTGCCAGCAGTATAATGCGTGGCACCGGGGAGCTGTTTTTT
TRBV2	few	.	TRBJ2-2	CASILEQGTGELFF	TGTGCCAGCATACTGGAACAGGGCACCGGGGAGCTGTTTTTT
TRBV19	.	.	TRBJ1-1	CASKGGGTEAFF	TGTGCCAGTAAAGGAGGGGGCACTGAAGCTTTCTTT
TRBV21-1	.	.	TRBJ1-2	CASSKDRGPDYGYTF	TGTGCCAGCAGCAAGGACAGGGGGCCTGACTATGGCTACACCTTC
TRBV18	once	.	TRBJ1-2	CASSPQGIYGYTF	TGTGCCAGCTCACCACAAGGGATCTATGGCTACACCTTC
TRBV13	.	.	TRBJ2-5	CASRRGSQETQYF	TGTGCCAGCAGAAGGGGGTCCCAAGAGACCCAGTACTTC
TRBV18	.	TRBD2	TRBJ2-5	CASSPSGEAETQYF	TGTGCCAGCTCACCGAGCGGGGAGGCGGAGACCCAGTACTTC
TRBV7-9	.	.	TRBJ1-3	CASSLNVNTIYF	TGTGCCAGCAGCTTAAATGTCAACACCATATATTTT
TRBV6-4	.	TRBD1	TRBJ2-1	CASSTTGSGEQFF	TGTGCCAGCAGTACGACAGGGTCAGGCGAGCAGTTCTTC
TRBV27	.	TRBD1	TRBJ2-5	CASSLTGLGTQYF	TGTGCCAGCAGCCTGACAGGGCTCGGGACCCAGTACTTC
TRBV9	.	.	TRBJ1-2	CASSVGLGSYGYTF	TGTGCCAGCAGCGTAGGTCTAGGGTCCTATGGCTACACCTTC
TRBV27	once	TRBD1	TRBJ2-2	CASRQGAKTGELFF	TGTGCCAGCAGACAGGGGGCGAAGACCGGGGAGCTGTTTTTT
TRBV7-9	.	TRBD1	TRBJ2-3	CASSRDSDTQYF	TGTGCCAGCAGCCGGGACAGCGATACGCAGTATTTT
TRBV2	.	TRBD1	TRBJ1-3	CASSVGQAGGNTIYF	TGTGCCAGCAGTGTAGGACAGGCAGGCGGAAACACCATATATTTT
TRBV4-1	.	.	TRBJ2-3	CASTPTPVGTDTQYF	TGCGCCAGCACCCCCACCCCTGTGGGCACAGATACGCAGTATTTT
TRBV6-2/TRBV6-3	.	.	TRBJ2-3	CASSSAGQRTDTQYF	TGTGCCAGCAGTTCTGCGGGACAAAGGACAGATACGCAGTATTTT
TRBV19	.	.	TRBJ1-1	CASSMGRVRAFF	TGTGCCAGTAGTATGGGTAGGGTGAGGGCTTTCTTT
TRBV6-5	.	.	TRBJ1-2	CASWDYGYTF	TGTGCCAGCTGGGACTATGGCTACACCTTC
TRBV5-4	.	.	TRBJ2-3	CASSLYSASVDTQYF	TGTGCCAGCAGCTTGTATAGTGCCAGTGTAGATACGCAGTATTTT